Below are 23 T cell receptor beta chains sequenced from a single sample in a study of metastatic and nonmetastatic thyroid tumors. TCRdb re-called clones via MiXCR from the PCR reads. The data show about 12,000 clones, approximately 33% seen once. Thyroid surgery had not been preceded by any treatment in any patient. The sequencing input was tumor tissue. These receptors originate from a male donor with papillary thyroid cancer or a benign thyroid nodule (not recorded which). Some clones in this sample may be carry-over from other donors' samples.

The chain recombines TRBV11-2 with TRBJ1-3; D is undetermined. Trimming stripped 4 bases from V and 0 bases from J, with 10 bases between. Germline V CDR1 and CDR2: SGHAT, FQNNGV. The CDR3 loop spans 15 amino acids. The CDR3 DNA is TGTGCCAGCAGCTCGGGGAGGAGCTCTGGAAACACCATATATTTT. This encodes CASSSGRSSGNTIYF.

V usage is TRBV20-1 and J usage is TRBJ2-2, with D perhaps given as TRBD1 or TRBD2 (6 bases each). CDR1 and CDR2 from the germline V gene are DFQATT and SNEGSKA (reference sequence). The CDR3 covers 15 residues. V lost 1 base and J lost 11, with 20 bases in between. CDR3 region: CSARAPGGRTCELFF. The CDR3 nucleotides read TGCAGTGCTAGAGCCCCTGGGGGGCGCACCTGTGAGCTGTTTTTT.

DNA for the CDR3: TGTGCCAGCAGCGCGACTAGGCTAAGGTCCCCAAAAATCTACGAGCAGTACGTC. It encodes CASSATRLRSPKIYEQYV. The chain carries TRBV6-2 or TRBV6-3 and TRBJ2-7, with a tentative D call TRBD2 (6 bases). Germline assignment: CDR1 MNHEY and CDR2 SVGEGT. Trimming removed 6 bases at V and 3 bases at J, with 27 bases between. This CDR3 region has 18 residues.

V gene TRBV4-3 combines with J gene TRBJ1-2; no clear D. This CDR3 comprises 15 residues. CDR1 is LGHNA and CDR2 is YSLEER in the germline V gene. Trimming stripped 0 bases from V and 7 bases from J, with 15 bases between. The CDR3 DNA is TGCGCCAGCAGCCAAGAAACGGGCCGGGAGCGTGGCTACACCTTC. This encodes CASSQETGRERGYTF.

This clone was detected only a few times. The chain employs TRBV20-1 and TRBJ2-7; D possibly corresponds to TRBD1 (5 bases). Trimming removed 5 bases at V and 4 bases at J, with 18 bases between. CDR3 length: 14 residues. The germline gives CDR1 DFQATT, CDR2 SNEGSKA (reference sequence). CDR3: CSAPSDKGWYEQYF. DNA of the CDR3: TGCAGTGCTCCTTCGGACAAGGGTTGGTACGAGCAGTACTTC.

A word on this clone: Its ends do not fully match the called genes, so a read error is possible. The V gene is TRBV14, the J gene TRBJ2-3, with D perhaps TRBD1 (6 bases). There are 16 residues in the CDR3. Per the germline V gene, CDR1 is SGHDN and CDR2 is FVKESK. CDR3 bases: TGTGCCAGCAGCCTGTACAGGGAAACGAGAACAGATACGCAGTACTTT. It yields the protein CASSLYRETRTDTQYF. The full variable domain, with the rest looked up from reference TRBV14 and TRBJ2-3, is EAGVTQFPSHSVIEKGQTVTLRCDPISGHDNLYWYRRVMGKEIKFLLHFVKESKQDESGMPNNRFLAERTGGTYSTLKVQPAELEDSGVYFCASSLYRETRTDTQYFGPGTRLTVL.

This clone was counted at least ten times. CDR3 coding DNA: TGTGCCAGCAGCCTCACTAGCGTTAGCACAGATACGCAGTATTTT. This sequence encodes CASSLTSVSTDTQYF. The V call is TRBV7-2, the J call TRBJ2-3; 7 nucleotides match TRBD2. J gave up 0 bases and V 5 bases, and 5 bases lay outside the gene matches. Germline loops: CDR1 SGHTA, CDR2 FQGNSA. The CDR3 consists of 15 residues.

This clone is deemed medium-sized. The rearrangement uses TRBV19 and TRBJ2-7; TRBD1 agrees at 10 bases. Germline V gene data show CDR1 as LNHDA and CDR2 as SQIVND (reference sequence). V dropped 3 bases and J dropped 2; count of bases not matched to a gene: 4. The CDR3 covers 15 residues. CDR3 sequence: CASSIRGQGTYEQYF. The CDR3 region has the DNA TGTGCCAGTAGTATTCGGGGACAGGGGACCTACGAGCAGTACTTC.

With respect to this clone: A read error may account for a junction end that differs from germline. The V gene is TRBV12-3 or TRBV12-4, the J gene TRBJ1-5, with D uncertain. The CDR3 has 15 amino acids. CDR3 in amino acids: CASSSDRISNQTQHF. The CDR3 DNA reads TGTGCCAGCAGTTCCGATAGGATCTCAAATCAGACCCAGCATTTT.

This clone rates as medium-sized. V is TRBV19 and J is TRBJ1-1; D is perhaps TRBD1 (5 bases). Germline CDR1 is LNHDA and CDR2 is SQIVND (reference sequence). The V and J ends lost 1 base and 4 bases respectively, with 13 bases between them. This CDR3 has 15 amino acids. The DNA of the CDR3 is TGTGCCAGTAGTATAGCCAGGGTCGGCAGCACTGAAGCTTTCTTT. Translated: CASSIARVGSTEAFF.

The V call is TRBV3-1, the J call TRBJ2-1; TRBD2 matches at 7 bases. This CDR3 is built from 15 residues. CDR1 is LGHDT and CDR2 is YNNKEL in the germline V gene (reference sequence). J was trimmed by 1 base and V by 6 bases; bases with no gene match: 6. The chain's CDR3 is CASSEGRGSYNEQFF. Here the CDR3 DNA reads TGTGCCAGCAGTGAGGGGAGGGGTTCCTACAATGAGCAGTTCTTC.

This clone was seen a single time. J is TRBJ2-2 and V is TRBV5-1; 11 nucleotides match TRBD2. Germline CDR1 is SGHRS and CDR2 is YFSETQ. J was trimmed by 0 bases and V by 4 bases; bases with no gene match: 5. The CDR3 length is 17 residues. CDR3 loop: CASSRTSGGPNTGELFF. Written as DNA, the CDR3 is TGCGCCAGCAGCCGAACTAGCGGGGGCCCGAACACCGGGGAGCTGTTTTTT.

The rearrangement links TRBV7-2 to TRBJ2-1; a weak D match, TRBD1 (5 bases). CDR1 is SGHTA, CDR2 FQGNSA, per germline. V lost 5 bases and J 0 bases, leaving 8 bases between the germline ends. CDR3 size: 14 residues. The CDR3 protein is CASSQTVSYNEQFF. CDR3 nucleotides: TGTGCCAGCAGCCAGACAGTCTCCTACAATGAGCAGTTCTTC.

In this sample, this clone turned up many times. The CDR3 DNA sequence: TGCAGTGCCCCAGATCCCCAGCTAGCGGGGGGGACAGATACGCAGTATTTT. It translates to CSAPDPQLAGGTDTQYF. The chain employs TRBV20-1 and TRBJ2-3, with 12 bases that match TRBD2. Germline trimming cut 6 bases from V and 3 bases from J; bases unmatched to any gene: 13. This CDR3 region has 17 residues. Germline lookup yields CDR1 DFQATT and CDR2 SNEGSKA (reference sequence).

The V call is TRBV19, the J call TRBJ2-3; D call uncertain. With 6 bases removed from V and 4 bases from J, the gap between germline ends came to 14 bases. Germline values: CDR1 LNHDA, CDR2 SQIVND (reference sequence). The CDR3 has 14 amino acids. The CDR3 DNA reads TGTGCCAGTAGCCGGGCCGCTGGCGCAGATACGCAGTATTTT. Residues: CASSRAAGADTQYF.

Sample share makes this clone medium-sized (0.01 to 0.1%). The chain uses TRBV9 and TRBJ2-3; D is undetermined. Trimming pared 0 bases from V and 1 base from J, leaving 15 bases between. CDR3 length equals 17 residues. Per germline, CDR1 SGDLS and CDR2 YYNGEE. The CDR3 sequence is CASSVAPVGMGTDTQYF. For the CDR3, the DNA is TGTGCCAGCAGCGTAGCCCCCGTGGGGATGGGCACAGATACGCAGTATTTT.

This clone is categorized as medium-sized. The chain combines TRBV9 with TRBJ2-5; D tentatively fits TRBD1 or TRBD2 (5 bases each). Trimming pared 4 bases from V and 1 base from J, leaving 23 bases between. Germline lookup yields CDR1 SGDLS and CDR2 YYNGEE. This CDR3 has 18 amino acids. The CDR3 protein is CASSSNWDAASLQETQYF. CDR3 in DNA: TGTGCCAGCAGCTCCAACTGGGACGCCGCGTCTCTCCAAGAGACCCAGTACTTC.

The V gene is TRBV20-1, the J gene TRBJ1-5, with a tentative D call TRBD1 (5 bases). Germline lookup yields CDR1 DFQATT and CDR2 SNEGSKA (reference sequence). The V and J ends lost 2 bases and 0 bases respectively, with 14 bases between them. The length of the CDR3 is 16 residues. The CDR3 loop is CSARQGKGYSNQPQHF. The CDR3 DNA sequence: TGCAGTGCTAGACAGGGAAAAGGCTATAGCAATCAGCCCCAGCATTTT.

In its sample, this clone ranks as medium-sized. The DNA of the CDR3 is TGTGCCAGCAGCCATTGGGGTAACTCTGGGGCCAACGTCCTGACTTTC. It specifies CASSHWGNSGANVLTF. The chain carries TRBV7-9 and TRBJ2-6; D gene unclear. Trimming left V 5 bases short and J 0 bases short, with 11 bases between. This CDR3 comprises 16 residues. The germline V gene has CDR1 SEHNR and CDR2 FQNEAQ (reference sequence). The full variable domain, with the rest looked up from reference TRBV7-9 and TRBJ2-6, is DTGVSQNPRHKITKRGQNVTFRCDPISEHNRLYWYRQTLGQGPEFLTYFQNEAQLEKSRLLSDRFSAERPKGSFSTLEIQRTEQGDSAMYLCASSHWGNSGANVLTFGAGSRLTVL.

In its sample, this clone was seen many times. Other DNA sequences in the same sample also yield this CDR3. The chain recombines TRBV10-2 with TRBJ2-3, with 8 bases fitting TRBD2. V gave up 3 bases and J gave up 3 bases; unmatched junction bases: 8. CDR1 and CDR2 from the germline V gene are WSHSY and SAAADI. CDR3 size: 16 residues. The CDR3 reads CASSDKRERSTDTQYF. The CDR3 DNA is TGCGCCAGCAGTGATAAGCGGGAGAGGTCTACAGATACGCAGTATTTT.

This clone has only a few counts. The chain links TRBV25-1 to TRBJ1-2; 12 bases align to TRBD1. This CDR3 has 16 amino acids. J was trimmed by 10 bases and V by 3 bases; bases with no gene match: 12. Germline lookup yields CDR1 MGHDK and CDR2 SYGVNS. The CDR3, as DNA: TGTGCCAGCAGTGATTCGGGACAGGGGGCATATCTAGTCTACACCTTC. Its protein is CASSDSGQGAYLVYTF.

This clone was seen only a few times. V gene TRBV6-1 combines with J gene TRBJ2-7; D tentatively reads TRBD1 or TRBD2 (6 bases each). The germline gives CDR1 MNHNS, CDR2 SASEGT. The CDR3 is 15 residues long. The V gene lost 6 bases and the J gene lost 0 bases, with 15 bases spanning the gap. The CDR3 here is CASSLEGGGSYEQYF. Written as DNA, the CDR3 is TGTGCCAGCAGCCTAGAAGGAGGGGGCTCCTACGAGCAGTACTTC.

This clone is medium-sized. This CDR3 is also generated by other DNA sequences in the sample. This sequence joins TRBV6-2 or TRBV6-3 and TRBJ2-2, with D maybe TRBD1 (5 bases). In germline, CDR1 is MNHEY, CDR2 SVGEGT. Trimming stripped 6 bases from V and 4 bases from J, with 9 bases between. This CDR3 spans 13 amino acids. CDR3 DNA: TGTGCCAGCAGGGGGCGGATCACCGGGGAGCTGTTTTTT. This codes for CASRGRITGELFF.